This TCR beta chain was identified in a study of blood T cells in healthy people across ages. Combining a sample-barcoded 5' primer with a J-beta primer mix, a second PCR ran for roughly 7 to 11 cycles. TCRdb re-called the 5' RACE reads with MiXCR, one entry per CDR3 protein. The data contain about 1.6 million distinct CDR3 sequences, 34% of them singletons. As concerns this clonotype: The antigen remains undetermined.

Extractions gave at least 5.5 micrograms of total RNA per sample. V lost 4 bases, J lost 6 bases, and 6 bases stayed unmatched. The CDR3 contains 14 residues. Study-level findings and limits: The unsorted PBMCs prevented any conclusive comparison of naive versus antigen-experienced cells. Among long-lived donors, naive CD4+ cells were more numerous and diversity higher than in aged donors.

The sample was blood. The clonotype was recovered from a woman in her 30s in good health. The rearrangement links TRBV12-3 or TRBV12-4 to TRBJ2-3, with TRBD1 matching over 8 bases. CDR3 nucleotides: TGTGCCAGCAGTTGGCAGGGGGCCCCCGATACGCAGTATTTT. Residues: CASSWQGAPDTQYF.